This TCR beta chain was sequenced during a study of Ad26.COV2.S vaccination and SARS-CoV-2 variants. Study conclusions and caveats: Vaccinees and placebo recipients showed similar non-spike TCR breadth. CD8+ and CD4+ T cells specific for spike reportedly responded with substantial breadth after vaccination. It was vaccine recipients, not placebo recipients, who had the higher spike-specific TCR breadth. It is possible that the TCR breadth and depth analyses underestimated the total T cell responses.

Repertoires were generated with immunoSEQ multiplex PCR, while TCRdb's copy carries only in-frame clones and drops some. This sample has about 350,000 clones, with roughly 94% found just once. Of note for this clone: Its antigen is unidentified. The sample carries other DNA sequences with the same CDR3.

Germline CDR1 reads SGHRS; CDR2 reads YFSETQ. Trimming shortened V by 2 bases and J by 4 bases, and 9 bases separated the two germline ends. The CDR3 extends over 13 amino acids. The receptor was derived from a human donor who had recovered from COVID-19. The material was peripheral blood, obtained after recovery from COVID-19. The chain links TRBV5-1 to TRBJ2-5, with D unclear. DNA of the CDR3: TGCGCCAGCAGCTTTGGTACTGGAGAGACCCAGTACTTC. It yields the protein CASSFGTGETQYF.